The rows below give T cell receptor beta chains drawn from one sample of a study of cytomegalovirus exposure and HLA in healthy donors. Method: immunoSEQ multiplex PCR; TCRdb's copy keeps in-frame clones and lacks some. The sample comprises about 160,000 clones, roughly three quarters of which are singletons, and about 3.1% rests with the top ten. Input material: PBMCs. The receptors derive from a woman aged 45-59 years in good health and CMV-seropositive. Each CDR3 is given with its conserved first and last residue. The D gene is left open where the match is weak. Clone sizes are given selectively: once, few, many, or a class where the clone is expanded.

. TRBJ2-2 . TRBV9 CASSSGTLTGELFF TGTGCCAGCAGCTCTGGGACACTCACCGGGGAGCTGTTTTTT
. TRBJ1-6 . TRBV9 CASSFTGSGVSPLHF TGTGCCAGCAGCTTTACAGGGTCCGGGGTTTCACCCCTCCACTTT
. TRBJ2-3 . TRBV20-1 CSALALDTQYF TGCAGTGCTTTAGCACTAGATACGCAGTATTTT
. TRBJ1-2 . TRBV30 CAWSRIPQGYTF TGTGCCTGGAGTAGAATCCCCCAGGGCTACACCTTC
. TRBJ1-2 . TRBV5-1 CASSLDDAVNYGYTF TGCGCCAGCAGCTTGGATGACGCGGTGAACTATGGCTACACCTTC
once TRBJ2-2 TRBD1 TRBV5-4 CASSLDTGATSGELFF TGTGCCAGCAGCTTGGACACAGGGGCGACGTCCGGGGAGCTGTTTTTT
. TRBJ1-1 . TRBV30 CAWSLVNTEAFF TGTGCCTGGAGTCTCGTGAACACTGAAGCTTTCTTT
. TRBJ1-1 . TRBV20-1 CSASAGVAFF TGCAGTGCTAGTGCGGGGGTAGCTTTCTTT
. TRBJ1-2 . TRBV19 CASSIDTEIYGYTF TGTGCCAGTAGTATAGACACTGAAATCTATGGCTACACCTTC
. TRBJ2-3 . TRBV29-1 CSVEQGDTQYF TGCAGCGTTGAACAGGGAGATACGCAGTATTTT
. TRBJ1-5 . TRBV6-5 CASSYRAGTTGQPQHF TGTGCCAGCAGTTACAGGGCGGGGACCACGGGCCAGCCCCAGCATTTT
. TRBJ1-3 TRBD1 TRBV15 CATSSQRTGVGSGNTIYF TGTGCCACCAGCAGCCAGAGGACAGGAGTAGGCTCTGGAAACACCATATATTTT
. TRBJ2-7 . TRBV4-3 CASSQDRRGGEQYF TGCGCCAGCAGCCAAGATAGGAGAGGAGGCGAGCAGTACTTC
. TRBJ2-7 TRBD1 TRBV5-1 CASSLAGQETHEQYF TGCGCCAGCAGCTTGGCGGGACAGGAGACCCACGAGCAGTACTTC
. TRBJ2-7 . TRBV7-2 CASSLVPGIREQYF TGTGCCAGCAGCTTAGTACCCGGGATCCGCGAGCAGTACTTC
. TRBJ1-5 TRBD1 TRBV5-6 CASSREGDSGNQPQHF TGTGCCAGCAGCCGCGAGGGGGACAGTGGTAATCAGCCCCAGCATTTT
. TRBJ2-3 TRBD1 TRBV2 CASSRWTGSDTQYF TGTGCCAGCAGTCGCTGGACAGGGTCCGATACGCAGTATTTT
. TRBJ2-7 . TRBV30 CAWSVRAYEQYF TGTGCCTGGAGTGTCAGGGCCTACGAGCAGTACTTC
. TRBJ2-7 . TRBV28 CASSLVEGDNEQYF TGTGCCAGCAGTTTAGTGGAGGGAGATAACGAGCAGTACTTC
. TRBJ1-2 TRBD1 TRBV4-3 CASSHDRGIQDNYGYTF TGCGCCAGCAGCCATGACAGGGGGATACAAGACAACTATGGCTACACCTTC
. TRBJ2-1 TRBD2 TRBV5-4 CASSLAGAGGLNEQFF TGTGCCAGCAGCTTGGCCGGCGCGGGAGGGTTAAATGAGCAGTTCTTC
. TRBJ2-5 . TRBV11-2 CASSLGGYTQETQYF TGTGCCAGCAGCTTAGGAGGCTATACCCAAGAGACCCAGTACTTC
. TRBJ2-1 TRBD1 TRBV2 CASRMGQGIEQFF TGTGCCAGCAGGATGGGACAGGGGATTGAGCAGTTCTTC
. TRBJ1-5 TRBD1 TRBV10-3 CAISDPSGTGDQPQHF TGTGCCATCAGTGACCCCTCCGGGACAGGAGATCAGCCCCAGCATTTT
. TRBJ2-1 . TRBV11-3 CASSLSRGNEQFF TGTGCCAGCAGCTTAAGTAGGGGCAATGAGCAGTTCTTC
. TRBJ2-3 TRBD1 TRBV7-9 CASSGTVGTQYF TGTGCCAGCAGCGGGACAGTGGGTACGCAGTATTTT
. TRBJ2-2 . TRBV6-6 CASSLAGGGVTGELFF TGTGCCAGCAGTCTCGCAGGGGGAGGTGTCACCGGGGAGCTGTTTTTT
few TRBJ1-1 . TRBV30 CAWSLGGTGNTEAFF TGTGCCTGGAGTCTAGGGGGAACAGGGAACACTGAAGCTTTCTTT
few TRBJ1-2 . TRBV7-9 CASSHEGGFLMPGYTF TGTGCCAGCAGCCATGAGGGCGGCTTTCTTATGCCGGGCTACACCTTC
. TRBJ2-3 TRBD2 TRBV6-1 CASSGGLGDTQYF TGTGCCAGCAGCGGGGGGTTGGGAGATACGCAGTATTTT
. TRBJ2-3 TRBD2 TRBV7-8 CASSPRRVPGAGGRSTDTQYF TGTGCCAGCAGCCCCCGGAGGGTGCCGGGGGCGGGGGGCCGTAGCACAGATACGCAGTATTTT
. TRBJ2-7 . TRBV4-1 CASSQESLGDYEQYF TGCGCCAGCAGCCAAGAAAGTCTAGGAGACTACGAGCAGTACTTC
once TRBJ2-2 TRBD1 TRBV10-3 CAITGQVQGTGELFF TGTGCCATCACCGGACAGGTCCAGGGCACCGGGGAGCTGTTTTTT
. TRBJ2-3 . TRBV6-1 CASSEEERVTQYF TGTGCCAGCAGTGAAGAGGAGCGGGTTACGCAGTATTTT
. TRBJ1-4 TRBD1 TRBV10-3 CAISDGQGDEKLFF TGTGCCATCAGTGACGGACAGGGGGACGAAAAACTGTTTTTT
. TRBJ1-3 . TRBV28 CASSYGQSSGNTIYF TGTGCCAGCAGCTACGGACAGTCCTCTGGAAACACCATATATTTT
. TRBJ2-1 TRBD1 TRBV4-3 CASSPRDRVGNEQFF TGCGCCAGCAGCCCCCGGGACAGGGTCGGCAATGAGCAGTTCTTC
. TRBJ1-1 . TRBV7-6 CASSPTGGGPLNTEAFF TGTGCCAGCAGCCCTACGGGGGGCGGGCCTTTGAACACTGAAGCTTTCTTT
. TRBJ2-7 . TRBV29-1 CSVAKGISYEQYF TGCAGCGTCGCAAAGGGGATATCCTACGAGCAGTACTTC
. TRBJ2-3 . TRBV27 CASSRPQRGSTDTQYF TGTGCCAGCAGCCGTCCTCAGAGGGGGAGCACAGATACGCAGTATTTT
. TRBJ1-5 . TRBV5-6 CASSFWEGSQHF TGTGCCAGCAGCTTTTGGGAGGGGAGCCAGCATTTT